There are a few counts of the clone carrying this T cell receptor beta chain. Its antigen is currently unknown. The sample is drawn from a study of blood T cells in healthy people across ages. Study at large: The template switching approach captured approximately one barcoded beta molecule for every two T cells. Regarding the study as a whole: Conclusively comparing naive with antigen-experienced cells was impossible with unsorted PBMCs. Diversity of TCR beta per million T cells declined in a roughly linear way with age.

This CDR3 has 14 residues. The germline V and J ends were trimmed by 6 bases and 6 bases, with 18 bases remaining between them. CDR1 and CDR2 (germline): SQVTM, ANQGSEA. Alongside a J-beta primer mix, a sample-barcoded 5' primer served in a second PCR lasting roughly 7 to 11 cycles. Each of the samples gave a minimum of 3 million paired-end reads that contained CDR3. TCRdb fed the 5' RACE reads into MiXCR, producing one record per CDR3 protein. The sample has hundreds of thousands of distinct CDR3 sequences, 58% seen once; the top ten hold approximately 40%. The sequenced sample consisted of blood. The V and J genes are TRBV29-1 and TRBJ2-4, with D perhaps assigned TRBD1 or TRBD2 (5 bases each). The sequence was collected from a man in his 60s in good health. CDR3 residues: CSVALGAAGNIQYF. The CDR3 region has the DNA TGCAGCGTCGCACTAGGGGCCGCAGGAAACATTCAGTACTTC. The variable domain in full, with the rest retrieved from reference TRBV29-1 and TRBJ2-4, is SAVISQKPSRDICQRGTSLTIQCQVDSQVTMMFWYRQQPGQSLTLIATANQGSEATYESGFVIDKFPISRPNLTFSTLTVSNMSPEDSSIYLCSVALGAAGNIQYFGAGTRLSVL.